The rows below give T cell receptor beta chains drawn from one sample of a study of cytomegalovirus exposure and HLA in healthy donors. Sequencing was performed with immunoSEQ multiplex PCR; in TCRdb, only in-frame clones are kept and a portion is missing. The table lists hundreds of thousands of clones, roughly 88% of them singletons. Material: PBMCs. The origin of the receptors is a woman in her twenties or thirties in good health and CMV-seronegative. Both conserved end residues are part of each CDR3. The D gene is left open where the match is weak. Clone sizes are given selectively: once, few, many, or a class where the clone is expanded.

d_call: NA
v_call: TRBV15
clone_size: NA
j_call: TRBJ2-1
cdr3_aa: CATSRDRGGYNEQFF
cdr3_nt: TGTGCCACCAGCAGAGATAGGGGTGGATACAATGAGCAGTTCTTC

d_call: NA
v_call: TRBV28
clone_size: NA
j_call: TRBJ2-7
cdr3_aa: CASSSRPTGNEQYF
cdr3_nt: TGTGCCAGCAGCTCGCGGCCCACCGGGAACGAGCAGTACTTC

d_call: NA
v_call: TRBV6-5
clone_size: once
j_call: TRBJ2-1
cdr3_aa: CASRIDNVRYNEQFF
cdr3_nt: TGTGCCAGCAGAATCGACAACGTCAGGTACAATGAGCAGTTCTTC

d_call: NA
v_call: TRBV5-6
clone_size: few
j_call: TRBJ2-7
cdr3_aa: CASSHRQAMISEQYF
cdr3_nt: TGTGCCAGCAGCCATCGACAGGCTATGATCAGCGAGCAGTACTTC

d_call: TRBD2
v_call: TRBV19
clone_size: NA
j_call: TRBJ2-5
cdr3_aa: CASRQLAQETQYF
cdr3_nt: TGTGCCAGTAGACAACTAGCGCAAGAGACCCAGTACTTC

d_call: TRBD1
v_call: TRBV5-1
clone_size: NA
j_call: TRBJ2-3
cdr3_aa: CASDGTGGPTDTQYF
cdr3_nt: TGCGCCAGCGACGGTACAGGGGGCCCCACAGATACGCAGTATTTT

d_call: NA
v_call: TRBV2
clone_size: NA
j_call: TRBJ2-1
cdr3_aa: CASSEPNSYNEQFF
cdr3_nt: TGTGCCAGCAGTGAGCCCAATTCCTACAATGAGCAGTTCTTC

d_call: TRBD1
v_call: TRBV2
clone_size: few
j_call: TRBJ2-7
cdr3_aa: CASRPPGQGAEQYF
cdr3_nt: TGTGCCAGCAGGCCACCGGGACAGGGGGCCGAGCAGTACTTC

d_call: NA
v_call: TRBV28
clone_size: NA
j_call: TRBJ1-5
cdr3_aa: CASSSGGSPNQPQHF
cdr3_nt: TGTGCCAGCAGTTCCGGAGGGAGCCCCAATCAGCCCCAGCATTTT

d_call: TRBD1
v_call: TRBV13
clone_size: NA
j_call: TRBJ2-7
cdr3_aa: CASSTGQGRSEQYF
cdr3_nt: TGTGCCAGCAGCACCGGACAGGGCCGATCTGAGCAGTACTTC

d_call: NA
v_call: TRBV4-3
clone_size: NA
j_call: TRBJ2-7
cdr3_aa: CASSPSRGTESGQYF
cdr3_nt: TGCGCCAGCAGCCCCTCCCGTGGTACGGAATCGGGGCAGTACTTC

d_call: TRBD1
v_call: TRBV5-5
clone_size: NA
j_call: TRBJ2-5
cdr3_aa: CASSLFGQGQETQYF
cdr3_nt: TGTGCCAGCAGCTTGTTCGGACAGGGTCAAGAGACCCAGTACTTC

d_call: NA
v_call: TRBV11-3
clone_size: NA
j_call: TRBJ2-6
cdr3_aa: CASSVDSSGANVLTF
cdr3_nt: TGTGCCAGCTCCGTGGACAGCTCTGGGGCCAACGTCCTGACTTTC

d_call: NA
v_call: TRBV11-3
clone_size: NA
j_call: TRBJ2-1
cdr3_aa: CASSLGGGGSNEQFF
cdr3_nt: TGTGCCAGCAGCTTAGGCGGGGGCGGCTCCAATGAGCAGTTCTTC

d_call: TRBD1
v_call: TRBV6-5
clone_size: NA
j_call: TRBJ2-3
cdr3_aa: CASNRDRKSTDTQYF
cdr3_nt: TGTGCCAGCAACCGGGACAGGAAGTCCACAGATACGCAGTATTTT

d_call: TRBD2
v_call: TRBV11-2
clone_size: once
j_call: TRBJ2-7
cdr3_aa: CATKFRAGGFPYEQYF
cdr3_nt: TGTGCCACCAAATTCAGGGCGGGAGGTTTCCCCTACGAGCAGTACTTC

d_call: NA
v_call: TRBV4-1
clone_size: NA
j_call: TRBJ2-3
cdr3_aa: CASSQVSGTGDTQYF
cdr3_nt: TGCGCCAGCAGCCAAGTATCCGGGACGGGGGATACGCAGTATTTT

d_call: TRBD2
v_call: TRBV14
clone_size: NA
j_call: TRBJ2-5
cdr3_aa: CASSLGGLAGGQETQYF
cdr3_nt: TGTGCCAGCAGCCTTGGGGGACTAGCGGGAGGACAAGAGACCCAGTACTTC

d_call: NA
v_call: TRBV11-2
clone_size: NA
j_call: TRBJ2-7
cdr3_aa: CASRIDRSSYEQYF
cdr3_nt: TGTGCCAGCAGGATAGACAGGAGCTCCTACGAGCAGTACTTC

d_call: NA
v_call: TRBV5-6
clone_size: NA
j_call: TRBJ1-4
cdr3_aa: CASSLAAGRGTNEKLFF
cdr3_nt: TGTGCCAGCAGCTTGGCCGCGGGAAGGGGCACTAATGAAAAACTGTTTTTT

d_call: TRBD2
v_call: TRBV9
clone_size: NA
j_call: TRBJ2-5
cdr3_aa: CASSVGLAGGSQETQYF
cdr3_nt: TGTGCCAGCAGCGTAGGCCTAGCGGGAGGCTCTCAAGAGACCCAGTACTTC

d_call: TRBD2
v_call: TRBV27
clone_size: NA
j_call: TRBJ2-1
cdr3_aa: CASSSTRGTSGRSEQFF
cdr3_nt: TGTGCCAGCAGTTCAACACGCGGGACTAGCGGGAGAAGTGAGCAGTTCTTC

d_call: NA
v_call: TRBV27
clone_size: few
j_call: TRBJ2-7
cdr3_aa: CASSTRDTPYEQYF
cdr3_nt: TGTGCCAGCAGCACCCGGGACACCCCCTACGAGCAGTACTTC

d_call: NA
v_call: TRBV18
clone_size: NA
j_call: TRBJ2-7
cdr3_aa: CASSGGQRSSYEQYF
cdr3_nt: TGTGCCAGCTCGGGGGGACAAAGGAGCTCCTACGAGCAGTACTTC

d_call: NA
v_call: TRBV27
clone_size: once
j_call: TRBJ2-6
cdr3_aa: CASSPIPPGANVLTF
cdr3_nt: TGTGCCAGCAGCCCTATACCCCCTGGGGCCAACGTCCTGACTTTC

d_call: TRBD2
v_call: TRBV7-7
clone_size: NA
j_call: TRBJ2-2
cdr3_aa: CASSPTHAGDLGTGELFF
cdr3_nt: TGTGCCAGCAGCCCGACGCATGCGGGAGATCTAGGAACCGGGGAGCTGTTTTTT

d_call: NA
v_call: TRBV4-1
clone_size: NA
j_call: TRBJ2-5
cdr3_aa: CASSQPTGQSKTQYF
cdr3_nt: TGCGCCAGCAGCCAACCCACTGGACAGTCCAAGACCCAGTACTTC

d_call: NA
v_call: TRBV30
clone_size: NA
j_call: TRBJ2-7
cdr3_aa: CAWSVEYRRREQYF
cdr3_nt: TGTGCCTGGAGTGTAGAGTACCGAAGGAGGGAGCAGTACTTC

d_call: TRBD1
v_call: TRBV28
clone_size: NA
j_call: TRBJ1-2
cdr3_aa: CASTGAGTVLLGYTF
cdr3_nt: TGTGCCAGCACCGGGGCCGGGACAGTCCTCTTAGGCTACACCTTC

d_call: NA
v_call: TRBV27
clone_size: once
j_call: TRBJ2-2
cdr3_aa: CASSFIAGWSTGELFF
cdr3_nt: TGTGCCAGCAGTTTTATCGCGGGATGGAGCACCGGGGAGCTGTTTTTT

d_call: TRBD1
v_call: TRBV7-2
clone_size: NA
j_call: TRBJ1-5
cdr3_aa: CASSSNRGDQHF
cdr3_nt: TGTGCCAGCAGCTCAAACAGGGGGGATCAGCATTTT

d_call: TRBD2
v_call: TRBV9
clone_size: few
j_call: TRBJ2-7
cdr3_aa: CASSSRTSEYEQYF
cdr3_nt: TGTGCCAGCAGCTCGCGGACTAGCGAGTACGAGCAGTACTTC

d_call: TRBD1
v_call: TRBV19
clone_size: NA
j_call: TRBJ1-2
cdr3_aa: CASSARQGNYGYTF
cdr3_nt: TGTGCCAGTAGTGCACGACAGGGGAACTATGGCTACACCTTC

d_call: NA
v_call: TRBV4-1
clone_size: NA
j_call: TRBJ1-5
cdr3_aa: CASSPWGAGSQPQHF
cdr3_nt: TGCGCCAGCAGCCCGTGGGGTGCGGGAAGTCAGCCCCAGCATTTT

d_call: TRBD2
v_call: TRBV27
clone_size: NA
j_call: TRBJ2-1
cdr3_aa: CASSRTGTSGRVEQFF
cdr3_nt: TGTGCCAGCAGCCGAACCGGGACTAGCGGGAGAGTTGAGCAGTTCTTC

d_call: NA
v_call: TRBV11-2
clone_size: once
j_call: TRBJ2-1
cdr3_aa: CASSATSEQFF
cdr3_nt: TGTGCCAGCAGCGCAACTAGTGAGCAGTTCTTC

d_call: TRBD1
v_call: TRBV19
clone_size: NA
j_call: TRBJ2-2
cdr3_aa: CATRQGVFTGELFF
cdr3_nt: TGTGCCACAAGACAGGGGGTGTTCACCGGGGAGCTGTTTTTT

d_call: TRBD1
v_call: TRBV6-6
clone_size: NA
j_call: TRBJ2-6
cdr3_aa: CASSSPTGAGANVLTF
cdr3_nt: TGTGCCAGCAGCTCACCAACAGGGGCTGGGGCCAACGTCCTGACTTTC

d_call: NA
v_call: TRBV7-2
clone_size: NA
j_call: TRBJ1-5
cdr3_aa: CASSLVSNQPQHF
cdr3_nt: TGTGCCAGCAGCTTAGTCTCCAATCAGCCCCAGCATTTT

d_call: NA
v_call: TRBV5-6
clone_size: NA
j_call: TRBJ1-2
cdr3_aa: CASAIGGDYGYTF
cdr3_nt: TGTGCCAGCGCCATTGGGGGCGACTATGGCTACACCTTC

d_call: NA
v_call: TRBV11-2
clone_size: NA
j_call: TRBJ2-3
cdr3_aa: CASSLDIYSTDTQYF
cdr3_nt: TGTGCCAGCAGCTTGGATATATACAGCACAGATACGCAGTATTTT

d_call: NA
v_call: TRBV5-6
clone_size: NA
j_call: TRBJ2-7
cdr3_aa: CASSPGGHYEQYF
cdr3_nt: TGTGCCAGCAGCCCTGGGGGACATTACGAGCAGTACTTC

d_call: NA
v_call: TRBV27
clone_size: once
j_call: TRBJ1-2
cdr3_aa: CASSLSWTPGYGYTF
cdr3_nt: TGTGCCAGCAGTTTATCGTGGACTCCCGGATATGGCTACACCTTC

d_call: TRBD2
v_call: TRBV29-1
clone_size: NA
j_call: TRBJ2-3
cdr3_aa: CSVEDRVLAGDTTDTQYF
cdr3_nt: TGCAGCGTTGAAGATAGAGTCCTAGCGGGAGACACCACAGATACGCAGTATTTT

d_call: TRBD1
v_call: TRBV4-2
clone_size: NA
j_call: TRBJ2-7
cdr3_aa: CASSPNVGTALYEQYF
cdr3_nt: TGTGCCAGCAGCCCAAACGTGGGGACAGCGCTCTACGAGCAGTACTTC

d_call: TRBD1
v_call: TRBV5-1
clone_size: NA
j_call: TRBJ2-3
cdr3_aa: CASSQGDPADTQYF
cdr3_nt: TGCGCCAGCAGCCAGGGGGATCCCGCAGATACGCAGTATTTT

d_call: NA
v_call: TRBV28
clone_size: NA
j_call: TRBJ1-2
cdr3_aa: CASRQGTSYTF
cdr3_nt: TGTGCCAGCAGACAGGGAACATCGTACACCTTC